Each of the 23 T cell receptor beta chains below was sequenced from the same sample in a study of blood T cell repertoires in COVID-19. Here immunoSEQ multiplex PCR was the method, and the copy in TCRdb shows in-frame clones only, minus some. The sample holds around 150,000 clones, more than 65% seen once. The sequenced sample was peripheral blood. The receptors come from a woman aged 55 to 70 with acute or convalescent COVID-19.

The chain recombines TRBV10-3 with TRBJ1-4; the match to TRBD1 covers 7 bases. The CDR3 contains 14 residues. The ends lost 5 bases at V and 4 bases at J; junction bases unmatched: 4. The V gene's germline CDR1 is ENHRY and CDR2 SYGVKD. The CDR3 bases are TGTGCCATCAGTCAGGGACAGAATAATGAAAAACTGTTTTTT. Translating gives CAISQGQNNEKLFF.

V usage is TRBV5-1 and J usage is TRBJ2-5; 11 bases fit TRBD2. Germline-derived CDR1 and CDR2 are SGHRS and YFSETQ. This CDR3 has 16 amino acids. The V segment lost 5 bases and the J segment 2 bases; nucleotides outside the gene matches: 8. The chain's CDR3 is CASRRPGLAVQETQYF. In DNA, the CDR3 is TGCGCCAGCAGGCGACCGGGACTAGCGGTACAAGAGACCCAGTACTTC. The full variable domain, rest sourced from reference TRBV5-1 and TRBJ2-5, is KAGVTQTPRYLIKTRGQQVTLSCSPISGHRSVSWYQQTPGQGLQFLFEYFSETQRNKGNFPGRFSGRQFSNSRSEMNVSTLELGDSALYLCASRRPGLAVQETQYFGPGTRLLVL.

This clone was detected only once. The rearrangement joins TRBV11-3 to TRBJ2-2; 12 bases are a match to TRBD1. V lost 5 bases, J lost 8 bases, and 15 bases stayed unmatched. This CDR3 has 18 residues. In germline, CDR1 is SGHNT, CDR2 YENEEA. The CDR3: CASSRGQGASSGRGELFF. CDR3 nucleotides: TGTGCCAGCAGCCGGGGACAGGGGGCCAGCAGCGGACGAGGGGAGCTGTTTTTT.

The rearrangement links TRBV18 to TRBJ2-1; TRBD2 matches at 8 bases. The V segment lost 6 bases and the J segment 4 bases; nucleotides outside the gene matches: 11. Germline V gene data show CDR1 as KGHSH and CDR2 as LQKENI. This CDR3 is 16 amino acids long. Written as DNA, the CDR3 is TGTGCCAGCTCGATACTCTCTAGCGGGTCTTACAATGAGCAGTTCTTC. Translated, it gives CASSILSSGSYNEQFF.

The chain uses TRBV5-1 and TRBJ2-1; D is undetermined. Germline V gives CDR1 SGHRS, CDR2 YFSETQ. The V end was cut by 2 bases, the J end by 6 bases, with 9 bases between. The CDR3 is made up of 13 amino acids. CDR3 DNA: TGCGCCAGCAGCTTTCCTAGAAGCAATGAGCAGTTCTTC. Its translation: CASSFPRSNEQFF.

The chain is built from TRBV7-2 and TRBJ2-5; D is uncertain. Germline CDR1 and CDR2: SGHTA and FQGNSA. Trimming pared 5 bases from V and 2 bases from J, leaving 6 bases between. The CDR3 sequence is 12 residues long. As DNA, the CDR3 is TGTGCCAGCAGCCGAGGACAAGAGACCCAGTACTTC. It is translated as CASSRGQETQYF.

CDR3 residues: CASSLSQGAASGNTIYF. In DNA, the CDR3 is TGTGCCAGCAGTTTATCCCAGGGGGCAGCATCTGGAAACACCATATATTTT. The chain recombines TRBV28 with TRBJ1-3; 8 bases are shared with TRBD1. Germline V gene lookup returns CDR1 MDHEN and CDR2 SYDVKM. V was clipped by 1 base and J by 1 base; unmatched bases: 6. The CDR3 has 17 amino acids.

For the CDR3, the DNA is TGTGCCAGCAGTCCGGGACAGGGGGTCCATCAGCCCCAGCATTTT. Amino acid sequence: CASSPGQGVHQPQHF. The rearrangement joins TRBV6-5 to TRBJ1-5, with TRBD1 identical over 11 bases. Germline V gene sequence: CDR1 MNHEY, CDR2 SVGAGI. CDR3 length: 15 amino acids. With 5 bases clipped from V and 5 bases from J, the junction kept 5 bases outside the gene matches.

This chain uses TRBV27 with TRBJ2-1, with TRBD2 identical over 10 bases. Trimming at V came to 6 bases and at J to 4 bases, leaving 6 bases not matched to a gene. CDR1 and CDR2 from the germline V gene are MNHEY and SMNVEV (reference sequence). The CDR3 sequence is 15 residues long. CDR3 in amino acids: CASSPLAGTYNEQFF. CDR3 nucleotide sequence: TGTGCCAGCAGCCCACTAGCGGGAACATACAATGAGCAGTTCTTC.

This chain links TRBV13 with TRBJ1-1; D remains ambiguous. V lost 5 bases and J 7 bases, leaving 20 bases between the germline ends. The germline CDR1 and CDR2 sequences are PRHDT and FYEKMQ (reference sequence). CDR3 size: 15 residues. The CDR3 DNA follows: TGTGCCAGCAGCCCACTTGGGGAGTCCAGTAGTGAAGCTTTCTTT. Its protein product is CASSPLGESSSEAFF.

The rearrangement uses TRBV5-6 and TRBJ2-3; D might be TRBD1 (6 bases). With 4 bases removed from V and 4 bases from J, the gap between germline ends came to 10 bases. The CDR3 has 13 residues. The germline gives CDR1 SGHDT, CDR2 YYEEEE. CDR3 loop: CASSETGPDTQYF. DNA of the CDR3: TGTGCCAGCAGCGAGACAGGCCCAGATACGCAGTATTTT. The full variable domain, with the rest looked up from reference TRBV5-6 and TRBJ2-3, is DAGVTQSPTHLIKTRGQQVTLRCSPKSGHDTVSWYQQALGQGPQFIFQYYEEEERQRGNFPDRFSGHQFPNYSSELNVNALLLGDSALYLCASSETGPDTQYFGPGTRLTVL.

The genes are TRBV11-2 and TRBJ1-1, with D possibly TRBD1 on 6 matching bases. CDR1 and CDR2 from the germline V gene are SGHAT and FQNNGV. The CDR3 totals 14 residues. V was shortened by 3 bases and J by 0 bases, with 8 bases between the two germline ends. CDR3 sequence: CASSFGQLNTEAFF. DNA of the CDR3: TGTGCCAGCAGCTTTGGACAGCTGAACACTGAAGCTTTCTTT.

This clone appeared a few times. The rearrangement joins TRBV19 to TRBJ1-2; possibly TRBD1 for D (5 bases). Between the trimmed V and J ends, which lost 4 bases and 8 bases, there was a span of 14 bases. In germline, CDR1 is LNHDA, CDR2 SQIVND (reference sequence). CDR3 length equals 13 residues. DNA for the CDR3: TGTGCCAGTAGTAAGTCGTCAGGGTTGGGCTACACCTTC. Translation: CASSKSSGLGYTF. The full variable domain, completed using reference TRBV19 and TRBJ1-2, is DGGITQSPKYLFRKEGQNVTLSCEQNLNHDAMYWYRQDPGQGLRLIYYSQIVNDFQKGDIAEGYSVSREKKESFPLTVTSAQKNPTAFYLCASSKSSGLGYTFGSGTRLTVV.

This CDR3 reads CASSYGQGARETQYF. CDR3 nucleotides: TGTGCCAGCAGTTATGGGCAGGGGGCGAGGGAGACCCAGTACTTC. The rearrangement joins TRBV6-5 to TRBJ2-5, with 8 bases lining up with TRBD1. This CDR3 has 15 amino acids. Germline trimming cut 3 bases from V and 5 bases from J; bases unmatched to any gene: 8. Germline V gene data show CDR1 as MNHEY and CDR2 as SVGAGI.

J is TRBJ1-2 and V is TRBV4-3, with D uncertain. The CDR3 is made up of 12 amino acids. Trimming left V 5 bases short and J 2 bases short, with 6 bases between. In germline, CDR1 is LGHNA, CDR2 YSLEER. CDR3 nucleotides: TGCGCCAGCAGCAATATGAACTATGGCTACACCTTC. This encodes CASSNMNYGYTF.

The chain recombines TRBV6-5 with TRBJ2-1, with D possibly being TRBD2 (6 bases). Germline V gene sequence: CDR1 MNHEY, CDR2 SVGAGI. The CDR3 loop spans 16 amino acids. V lost 2 bases to trimming and J lost 2 bases, with 13 bases between them. CDR3 sequence reads: CASSYEGGIPYNEQFF. For the CDR3, the DNA is TGTGCCAGCAGTTACGAGGGAGGAATCCCCTACAATGAGCAGTTCTTC.

The J gene is TRBJ1-1, the V gene TRBV29-1, with unresolved D. Germline-derived CDR1 and CDR2 are SQVTM and ANQGSEA. V gave up 0 bases and J gave up 1 base, with 12 bases separating them. This CDR3 is 15 amino acids long. The CDR3 bases are TGCAGCGTTGAAGATCCTAAGGAGTGGAACACTGAAGCTTTCTTT. Protein product: CSVEDPKEWNTEAFF.

The chain uses TRBV7-3 and TRBJ2-1, with no clear D. Per germline, CDR1 SGHTA and CDR2 FQGTGA. The CDR3 is made up of 13 amino acids. Trimming pared 5 bases from V and 0 bases from J, leaving 5 bases between. This CDR3 is CASSESSYNEQFF. The CDR3 nucleotides are TGTGCCAGCAGCGAGAGCTCCTACAATGAGCAGTTCTTC.

This clone has just one count. This chain links TRBV11-3 with TRBJ2-7; D gene unclear. This CDR3 spans 13 amino acids. Germline V lookup: CDR1 SGHNT, CDR2 YENEEA. V gave up 3 bases and J gave up 3 bases, with 9 bases separating them. CDR3: CASSLAFHYEQYF. The CDR3 coding sequence is TGTGCCAGCAGCTTGGCCTTCCACTACGAGCAGTACTTC.

The J gene is TRBJ2-2, the V gene TRBV9, with D possibly matching TRBD1 (6 bases). The V and J ends lost 4 bases and 4 bases respectively, with 17 bases between them. This CDR3 is 16 amino acids long. In germline, CDR1 is SGDLS, CDR2 YYNGEE. The CDR3 is CASSRMRAGATGELFF. The DNA for the CDR3 is TGTGCCAGCAGCCGTATGAGGGCAGGGGCCACCGGGGAGCTGTTTTTT.

The chain has TRBV18 and TRBJ1-6, with TRBD1 as a possible D gene (6 bases). Germline CDR1 KGHSH, CDR2 LQKENI. The CDR3 runs to 19 residues. Deletions cut 6 bases from V and 10 bases from J, with 31 bases between. The CDR3: CASSPYNTGQGIGKSPLHF. The CDR3 DNA reads TGTGCCAGCTCGCCCTATAACACGGGACAAGGAATCGGCAAGTCACCCCTCCACTTT.

V usage is TRBV19 and J usage is TRBJ1-1; D ambiguous. This CDR3 is 14 amino acids long. In germline, CDR1 is LNHDA, CDR2 SQIVND (reference sequence). Between the trimmed V and J ends, which lost 3 bases and 0 bases, there was a span of 8 bases. CDR3 DNA sequence: TGTGCCAGTAGTATGGGCCCACTGAACACTGAAGCTTTCTTT. Translated, it gives CASSMGPLNTEAFF.

The chain employs TRBV7-2 and TRBJ2-3, with 11 bases identical to TRBD2. The CDR3 has 16 amino acids. CDR1 and CDR2 (germline): SGHTA, FQGNSA. V lost 5 bases, J lost 1 base, and 5 bases stayed unmatched. The CDR3 sequence is CASSLTSGAGTDTQYF. The CDR3 coding sequence is TGTGCCAGCAGCCTGACTAGCGGGGCGGGCACAGATACGCAGTATTTT.